Reported below is one T cell receptor (beta chain). What it binds is not known. V gave up 4 bases and J gave up 1 base, with 13 bases separating them. This CDR3 comprises 15 residues. CDR1 and CDR2 from the germline V gene are MNHEY and SVGAGI. The data originate from a study of cytomegalovirus exposure and HLA in healthy donors. General study points: Later work associated fewer than 20,000 TCR beta sequences with HLA alleles at 0.05 false discovery rate. Immune exposure data for these donors was limited to CMV serostatus. A missense DCLRE1C variant was associated with V- and J-gene trimming of TCR beta chains in a later analysis, and an independent cohort replicated the association. Upon later analysis, TCR association rates were observed to vary by HLA locus, being highest for DRB1 and lowest for HLA-C.

The PCR employed 60 Vbeta primers together with 13 Jbeta primers. Libraries were prepared by immunoSEQ multiplex PCR; TCRdb keeps only in-frame clonotypes and omits some of them. The top ten hold over 3.5% of the sample, which has approximately 100,000 clones, 55% to 75% seen once. This TCR came from a man under 40 in good health and CMV-seropositive. This chain connects TRBV6-5 to TRBJ1-1, with D unresolved. Sequencing was performed on PBMCs. The CDR3 bases are TGTGCCAGCAGTTTACGCGGACGGGGGAACACTGAAGCTTTCTTT. Encoded protein: CASSLRGRGNTEAFF.